Included here is one T cell receptor (beta chain) sequence, with context. Sequenced material consisted of expressed TCRB transcripts (all of the isolated RNA was reverse transcribed). The method was immunoSEQ multiplex PCR; TCRdb's version includes in-frame clones alone and lacks a portion of them. Among about 360,000 clones listed, around 13% were seen once. This sample was taken from a study of beta chain features in type 1 diabetes. Trimming left V 2 bases short and J 8 bases short, with 9 bases between. Germline loops: CDR1 GTSNPN, CDR2 SVGIG (reference sequence). The CDR3 spans 11 residues. The J gene is TRBJ1-2, the V gene TRBV30; no clear D. The source material was naive CD4+ T cells from blood. This sequence originates from a man aged 18 to 29 in good health. CDR3: CAWSIGGGYTF. The CDR3 region has the DNA TGTGCCTGGAGTATAGGCGGCGGCTACACCTTC.